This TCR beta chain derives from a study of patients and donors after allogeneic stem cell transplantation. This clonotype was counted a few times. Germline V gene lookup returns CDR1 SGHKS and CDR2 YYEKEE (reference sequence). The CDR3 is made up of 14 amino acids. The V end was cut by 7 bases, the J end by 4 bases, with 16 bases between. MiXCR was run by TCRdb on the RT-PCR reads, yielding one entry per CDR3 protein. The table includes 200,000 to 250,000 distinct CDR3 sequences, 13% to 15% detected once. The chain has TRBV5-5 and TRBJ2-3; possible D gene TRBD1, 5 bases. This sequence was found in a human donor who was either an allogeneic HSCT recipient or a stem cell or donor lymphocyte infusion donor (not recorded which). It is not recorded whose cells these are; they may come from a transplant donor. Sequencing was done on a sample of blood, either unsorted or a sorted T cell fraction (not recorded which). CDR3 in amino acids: CASQSWQGSDTQYF. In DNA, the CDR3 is TGTGCCAGCCAAAGTTGGCAGGGCTCAGATACGCAGTATTTT.